The clone carrying this T cell receptor (beta chain) was counted a single time. Its cognate antigen is unknown. The record originates from a study of early T cells in non-severe SARS-CoV-2 infection. Study as a whole: The authors sequenced bulk RNA from unsorted whole blood, leaving chains unpaired. Whole-study findings and limits: Clonotype matching in VDJdb favored anti-spike CD8 responses and did not capture private and CD4 specificities.

Researchers attached unique molecular identifiers to individual cDNA molecules. TCRdb fed the 5' RACE reads into MiXCR, producing one record per CDR3 protein. Of under 50,000 distinct CDR3 sequences in the sample, over 3.5% were seen once. V gave up 7 bases and J gave up 8 bases; unmatched junction bases: 11. The V gene's germline CDR1 is SGHAT and CDR2 FQNNGV. The CDR3 loop spans 15 amino acids. The rearrangement joins TRBV11-2 to TRBJ2-1; 10 bases line up with TRBD2. Sequencing input: whole blood. The receptor was derived from an adult who was a healthcare worker with PCR-confirmed SARS-CoV-2 infection or an uninfected control (not recorded which). As DNA, the CDR3 is TGTGCCAGCACCATAGGTCCTAGCGGGAGCGATGAGCAGTTCTTC. This sequence encodes CASTIGPSGSDEQFF. Combining the CDR3 with reference TRBV11-2 and TRBJ2-1 gives the whole variable domain EAGVAQSPRYKIIEKRQSVAFWCNPISGHATLYWYQQILGQGPKLLIQFQNNGVVDDSQLPKDRFSAERLKGVDSTLKIQPAKLEDSAVYLCASTIGPSGSDEQFFGPGTRLTVL.